Following are 32 T cell receptor beta chains from one sample sequenced in a study of blood T cell repertoires in COVID-19. The data were produced by immunoSEQ multiplex PCR, yet TCRdb's version contains in-frame clones alone and is incomplete. In the table there are around 250,000 clones, 85% to 90% of which are singletons. The sequenced sample consisted of peripheral blood. All receptors come from a woman between 70 and 85 years old with active or convalescent COVID-19.

The genes are TRBV6-5 and TRBJ1-1; D unclear. CDR3 length: 13 residues. Trimming shortened V by 7 bases and J by 8 bases, and 17 bases separated the two germline ends. Germline CDR1 MNHEY, CDR2 SVGAGI. CDR3 in DNA: TGTGCCAGCAAGAAACCCGGGGTCGGAGAAGCTTTCTTT. It encodes CASKKPGVGEAFF.

This chain links TRBV12-3 or TRBV12-4 with TRBJ2-1; 7 bases fit TRBD1. This CDR3 is built from 13 residues. Losses at the gene ends were 6 bases for V and 12 bases for J; bases not matched to a gene: 11. The CDR3 loop is CASSRLSGQVQFF. The CDR3 region has the DNA TGTGCCAGCAGCCGACTTTCTGGACAGGTGCAGTTCTTC.

The CDR3 DNA sequence: TGTGCCAGCAGCTTAGGGTCAGGGCCCGCAGTCGATGGCTACACCTTC. Its protein is CASSLGSGPAVDGYTF. This chain uses TRBV7-2 with TRBJ1-2, with D perhaps matching TRBD1 (5 bases). Germline V CDR1 and CDR2: SGHTA, FQGNSA. V gave up 1 base and J gave up 6 bases, with 18 bases separating them. This CDR3 region has 16 residues.

CDR3 in DNA: TGTGCCGGGAAACAGGTGGGGAAGACGGAAGCTTTCTTT. This encodes CAGKQVGKTEAFF. J is TRBJ1-1 and V is TRBV9, with D possibly TRBD1 on 5 matching bases. The V gene lost 10 bases and the J gene lost 8 bases, with 21 bases spanning the gap. The CDR3 runs to 13 residues. CDR1 and CDR2 (germline): SGDLS, YYNGEE. Full variable domain (missing parts from reference TRBV9 and TRBJ1-1): DSGVTQTPKHLITATGQRVTLRCSPRSGDLSVYWYQQSLDQGLQFLIQYYNGEERAKGNILERFSAQQFPDLHSELNLSSLELGDSALYFCAGKQVGKTEAFFGQGTRLTVV.

The chain joins TRBV5-6 to TRBJ1-1; TRBD1 matches 9 bases. The V gene's germline CDR1 is SGHDT and CDR2 YYEEEE. Trimming at V came to 4 bases and at J to 5 bases, leaving 9 bases not matched to a gene. This CDR3 contains 15 residues. CDR3 sequence (DNA): TGTGCCAGCAGCCCCATTAGGGACAGGGCTACTGAAGCTTTCTTT. It codes for CASSPIRDRATEAFF.

This clone was seen a few times. The chain is built from TRBV10-3 and TRBJ2-3; no reliable D call. The V gene's germline CDR1 is ENHRY and CDR2 SYGVKD. Deletions cut 6 bases from V and 0 bases from J, with 10 bases between. The CDR3 runs 14 residues. The CDR3 loop reads CAISAIRSTDTQYF. The CDR3 nucleotides read TGTGCCATCAGCGCTATCAGGAGCACAGATACGCAGTATTTT.

The V and J genes are TRBV10-3 and TRBJ1-1; 9 bases are a match to TRBD1. With 11 bases clipped from V and 5 bases from J, the junction kept 9 bases outside the gene matches. This CDR3 comprises 13 residues. Germline V gene data show CDR1 as ENHRY and CDR2 as SYGVKD. CDR3: CAAAWDRATEAFF. CDR3 nucleotides: TGTGCCGCCGCCTGGGACAGGGCAACTGAAGCTTTCTTT.

The sample holds a few counts of this clone. The genes are TRBV19 and TRBJ1-5, with 9 bases lining up with TRBD1. The germline gives CDR1 LNHDA, CDR2 SQIVND (reference sequence). This CDR3 has 16 amino acids. V was pared by 6 bases and J by 4 bases, with 10 bases of the junction left unmatched. The CDR3 protein is CASRPPRDRANQPQHF. The DNA for the CDR3 is TGTGCCAGTAGACCCCCCCGGGACAGGGCAAATCAGCCCCAGCATTTT.

V and J are TRBV24-1 and TRBJ1-3, with a possible D match to TRBD1 (6 bases). There are 15 residues in the CDR3. CDR1 and CDR2 (germline): KGHDR, SFDVKD. The V gene lost 12 bases and the J gene lost 0 bases, with 17 bases spanning the gap. The CDR3 region is CAAGGGGSSGNTIYF. CDR3 coding DNA: TGTGCCGCGGGCGGGGGCGGGAGCTCTGGAAACACCATATATTTT.

The V gene is TRBV4-3, the J gene TRBJ1-3, with D maybe TRBD1 (5 bases). Germline V lookup: CDR1 LGHNA, CDR2 YSLEER. V lost 0 bases and J 4 bases, leaving 16 bases between the germline ends. The CDR3 sequence is 17 residues long. CDR3 region: CASSQEEGGEMGNTIYF. The CDR3 nucleotides read TGCGCCAGCAGCCAAGAGGAAGGAGGGGAGATGGGAAACACCATATATTTT.

The V call is TRBV13, the J call TRBJ1-6; D is unresolved. This CDR3 comprises 15 residues. Per germline, CDR1 PRHDT and CDR2 FYEKMQ (reference sequence). V lost 0 bases, J lost 8 bases, and 11 bases lay in between. CDR3 in amino acids: CASSLGLPSDSPLHF. CDR3 in DNA: TGTGCCAGCAGCTTAGGCCTACCCTCGGATTCACCCCTCCACTTT.

J is TRBJ1-3 and V is TRBV12-5, with D possibly matching TRBD1 (5 bases). The CDR3 has 14 amino acids. V lost 5 bases to trimming and J lost 2 bases, with 10 bases between them. The germline V gene encodes CDR1 LGHNT and CDR2 FRNRAP. CDR3 in amino acids: CASGPGTTGNTIYF. The CDR3 DNA reads TGTGCTAGTGGTCCAGGGACTACTGGAAACACCATATATTTT.

The rearrangement links TRBV15 to TRBJ2-6; TRBD1 agrees at 8 bases. This CDR3 has 17 amino acids. V was pared by 3 bases and J by 5 bases, with 9 bases of the junction left unmatched. The germline V gene has CDR1 LNHNV and CDR2 YYDKDF (reference sequence). The CDR3 DNA is TGTGCCACCAGCAGTAACAGGGGGTCGAGGTGGGCCAACGTCCTGACTTTC. This gives the protein CATSSNRGSRWANVLTF.

The rearrangement joins TRBV11-2 to TRBJ1-6, with TRBD1 identical over 8 bases. The V gene's germline CDR1 is SGHAT and CDR2 FQNNGV. The ends lost 1 base at V and 3 bases at J; junction bases unmatched: 5. The CDR3 is 17 residues long. The CDR3 DNA is TGTGCCAGCAGCTTAGGGGGAACAGGGGGCTATAATTCACCCCTCCACTTT. Its protein product is CASSLGGTGGYNSPLHF.

The chain recombines TRBV29-1 with TRBJ2-1; weak D call: TRBD2 (7 bases). This CDR3 has 15 amino acids. From germline, CDR1 is SQVTM and CDR2 ANQGSEA. V was cut by 8 bases and J by 0 bases, with 17 bases left in between. The CDR3 protein is CSPEGGAGSYNEQFF. For the CDR3, the DNA is TGCAGCCCGGAGGGGGGGGCCGGCTCCTACAATGAGCAGTTCTTC.

The rearrangement uses TRBV7-9 and TRBJ2-5, with 7 bases lining up with TRBD2. V dropped 4 bases and J dropped 2; count of bases not matched to a gene: 7. CDR3 length equals 15 residues. CDR1 and CDR2 from the germline V gene are SEHNR and FQNEAQ (reference sequence). The CDR3 sequence: CASSSDWGGQETQYF. The CDR3 DNA reads as TGTGCCAGCAGCTCCGATTGGGGGGGGCAAGAGACCCAGTACTTC.

This chain connects TRBV10-3 to TRBJ1-2; D not resolved. In germline, CDR1 is ENHRY, CDR2 SYGVKD. The V and J ends lost 7 bases and 0 bases respectively, with 3 bases between them. The CDR3 loop spans 11 amino acids. CDR3 amino acids: CAITANYGYTF. Written as DNA, the CDR3 is TGTGCCATCACGGCTAACTATGGCTACACCTTC.

DNA of the CDR3: TGTGCCAGCTCACCCCGGACCCAGCGGGGGGTAGTTGCTGGGGCCAACGTCCTGACTTTC. Translating it yields CASSPRTQRGVVAGANVLTF. The genes are TRBV18 and TRBJ2-6; the match to TRBD2 covers 9 bases. V shed 3 bases and J 2 bases; nucleotides not matched to a gene: 14. Per germline, CDR1 KGHSH and CDR2 LQKENI. This CDR3 comprises 20 residues.

The chain recombines TRBV18 with TRBJ1-4; perhaps TRBD1 as D (6 bases). The CDR3 extends over 14 amino acids. Trimming pared 2 bases from V and 7 bases from J, leaving 11 bases between. Germline V CDR1 and CDR2: KGHSH, LQKENI. The CDR3 region is CASSPYRVGEKLFF. In DNA form, the CDR3 reads TGTGCCAGCTCACCATACAGGGTGGGTGAAAAACTGTTTTTT.

As for this clone: Other DNA sequences in this sample translate to the same CDR3. The chain is built from TRBV6-5 and TRBJ2-1; tentatively, D is TRBD1 (5 bases). The CDR3 spans 12 residues. The germline gives CDR1 MNHEY, CDR2 SVGAGI. V was shortened by 2 bases and J by 9 bases, with 8 bases between the two germline ends. The CDR3 coding sequence is TGTGCCAGCAGTTACAGGGGTGGTGAGCAGTTCTTC. As protein: CASSYRGGEQFF.

CDR3 sequence (DNA): TGCGCCAGCAGCAGGGACTCGGGCAATGAGCAGTTCTTC. It yields the protein CASSRDSGNEQFF. V usage is TRBV5-1 and J usage is TRBJ2-1, with D perhaps matching TRBD2 (6 bases). The CDR3 extends over 13 amino acids. V gave up 4 bases and J gave up 6 bases, with 11 bases separating them. Looked up from germline, CDR1 is SGHRS and CDR2 is YFSETQ. Complete variable domain (other parts from reference TRBV5-1 and TRBJ2-1): KAGVTQTPRYLIKTRGQQVTLSCSPISGHRSVSWYQQTPGQGLQFLFEYFSETQRNKGNFPGRFSGRQFSNSRSEMNVSTLELGDSALYLCASSRDSGNEQFFGPGTRLTVL.

The chain is built from TRBV27 and TRBJ1-1; TRBD1 might be the D (5 bases). Trimming left V 6 bases short and J 4 bases short, with 15 bases between. The length of the CDR3 is 14 residues. CDR1 and CDR2 (germline): MNHEY, SMNVEV (reference sequence). The chain's CDR3 is CASSFLTGGTEAFF. CDR3 in DNA: TGTGCCAGCAGCTTTCTTACGGGGGGCACTGAAGCTTTCTTT.

This chain links TRBV24-1 with TRBJ2-1; perhaps TRBD1 as D (5 bases). The ends were cut back, 6 bases at V and 9 bases at J, with 11 bases in the middle. Germline V gene sequence: CDR1 KGHDR, CDR2 SFDVKD. The CDR3 is 12 amino acids. The CDR3 region is CATSRQGGEQFF. The CDR3 region has the DNA TGTGCCACCAGTAGGCAGGGTGGTGAGCAGTTCTTC.

This clone was observed a few times. The rearrangement links TRBV7-2 to TRBJ1-2; 7 bases are shared with TRBD1. The CDR3 runs 14 residues. The J segment lost 7 bases and the V segment lost 5 bases, leaving 10 bases of the junction unmatched. The germline CDR1 and CDR2 sequences are SGHTA and FQGNSA. In DNA, the CDR3 is TGTGCCAGCAGCCTAGACAGGGTAGTCGGTGGCTACACCTTC. Translating it yields CASSLDRVVGGYTF.

The J gene is TRBJ1-1, the V gene TRBV27; 8 bases fit TRBD1. Looked up from germline, CDR1 is MNHEY and CDR2 is SMNVEV (reference sequence). The CDR3 totals 14 residues. V lost 3 bases to trimming and J lost 3 bases; unmatched junction nucleotides: 3. CDR3 in DNA: TGTGCCAGCAGTTTTACAGGGGGAGACACTGAAGCTTTCTTT. Protein: CASSFTGGDTEAFF.

The chain couples TRBV15 to TRBJ1-5, with 8 bases lining up with TRBD1. The CDR3 loop spans 14 amino acids. The V gene's germline CDR1 is LNHNV and CDR2 YYDKDF (reference sequence). J lost 7 bases, V lost 3 bases, and 5 bases had no gene match. The CDR3 here is CATSRDRDRQPQHF. The CDR3 nucleotides are TGTGCCACCAGCAGGGACAGGGACAGGCAGCCCCAGCATTTT.

The J gene is TRBJ1-2, the V gene TRBV3-1 (or the pseudogene TRBV3-2), with D tentatively TRBD1 (5 bases). V lost 0 bases, J lost 1 base, and 12 bases lay in between. The V gene's germline CDR1 is LGHDT and CDR2 YNNKEL (reference sequence). This CDR3 is 16 amino acids long. CDR3 residues: CASSQDQGRVNYGYTF. The CDR3 bases are TGTGCCAGCAGCCAAGATCAGGGTAGGGTTAACTATGGCTACACCTTC.

J is TRBJ1-6 and V is TRBV27; D is possibly TRBD1 (5 bases). Trimming pared 2 bases from V and 0 bases from J, leaving 14 bases between. CDR3 length: 18 residues. The germline V gene encodes CDR1 MNHEY and CDR2 SMNVEV (reference sequence). CDR3 in amino acids: CASSLGIRRGSYNSPLHF. The DNA for the CDR3 is TGTGCCAGCAGTTTAGGTATAAGAAGGGGCTCCTATAATTCACCCCTCCACTTT.

This clone occurred once. The identical CDR3 is also encoded by other nucleotide sequences in the sample. The V call is TRBV5-6, the J call TRBJ1-1, with D hard to call. This CDR3 comprises 14 residues. Germline assignment: CDR1 SGHDT and CDR2 YYEEEE. Between the trimmed V and J ends, which lost 4 bases and 1 base, there was a span of 11 bases. The DNA of the CDR3 is TGTGCCAGCAGCCTCCTAGGTGGGAACACTGAAGCTTTCTTT. Its translation is CASSLLGGNTEAFF.

V is TRBV6-5 and J is TRBJ2-5; D is undetermined. Germline assignment: CDR1 MNHEY and CDR2 SVGAGI. CDR3 length: 13 amino acids. V lost 2 bases and J lost 5, with 9 bases in between. CDR3 region: CASSYVRAETQYF. In DNA, the CDR3 is TGTGCCAGCAGTTACGTCCGTGCGGAGACCCAGTACTTC.

This chain uses TRBV7-2 with TRBJ2-5, with 10 bases that match TRBD1. The CDR3 length is 14 residues. V lost 4 bases, J lost 5 bases, and 4 bases stayed unmatched. The germline V gene has CDR1 SGHTA and CDR2 FQGNSA. The CDR3 region has the DNA TGTGCCAGCAGCTCGGACAGGGGGAAGGAGACCCAGTACTTC. It translates to CASSSDRGKETQYF.

The chain joins TRBV5-4 to TRBJ1-3; D gene ambiguous. V lost 3 bases and J 5 bases, leaving 18 bases between the germline ends. Germline V gene data show CDR1 as SGHNT and CDR2 as YYREEE (reference sequence). The CDR3 consists of 16 residues. The DNA for the CDR3 is TGTGCCAGCAGCTCCCGGAGAGGCCAGACCAGAAACACCATATATTTT. The encoded protein is CASSSRRGQTRNTIYF.